This T cell receptor beta chain emerged from a study of cytomegalovirus exposure and HLA in healthy donors. Primers included in the PCR were 60 Vbeta and 13 Jbeta primers. The protocol was immunoSEQ multiplex PCR, while the TCRdb copy is restricted to in-frame clones and leaves out a portion. The profile shows approximately 180,000 clones, approximately 84% of them singletons. This clone was seen just once. Sequenced sample: PBMCs. This clonotype was sampled from a man aged 18 to 29 in good health and CMV-seronegative.

The CDR3 spells CSVVTGSNFYEQYF. CDR3 nucleotides: TGCAGCGTGGTCACAGGGTCCAACTTCTACGAGCAGTACTTC. The chain employs TRBV29-1 and TRBJ2-7; weak D call: TRBD1 (6 bases). Germline V gene lookup returns CDR1 SQVTM and CDR2 ANQGSEA. This CDR3 has 14 residues. The germline V and J ends were trimmed by 6 bases and 3 bases, with 18 bases remaining between them.